The clone carrying this T cell receptor beta chain was seen a handful of times. The investigators amplified TCR beta CDR3 regions from RNA transcripts. First-round RT-PCR of the TCR CDR3 relied on the HTBI primer set. In TCRdb, the multiplex PCR reads were re-called with MiXCR into one record per CDR3 protein. The sample has hundreds of thousands of distinct CDR3 sequences; just under 45% are singletons. CDR1 is SGHTA and CDR2 is FQGNSA in the germline V gene. The CDR3 is made up of 15 amino acids. V lost 6 bases to trimming and J lost 4 bases, with 16 bases between them. This sample was included in a study of T cells in Graves' hyperthyroidism and ophthalmopathy.

The sample was peripheral blood or thyroid tissue (not recorded which). The source is an adult man with Graves' disease, either hyperthyroidism or ophthalmopathy (not recorded which). The genes are TRBV7-2 and TRBJ1-5; D perhaps matches TRBD1 (6 bases). CDR3 DNA sequence: TGTGCCAGCAGTTTATTCGCAGGGACAAATCAGCCCCAGCATTTT. Protein sequence: CASSLFAGTNQPQHF.